This T cell receptor (beta chain) was profiled in a study of blood T cell repertoires in COVID-19. The table came from immunoSEQ multiplex PCR; TCRdb's copy has only in-frame clones and leaves some out. The table lists 100,000 to 120,000 clones, 55% to 75% of them singletons. This CDR3 is 16 amino acids long. Germline loops: CDR1 MDHEN, CDR2 SYDVKM. Trimming cost V 4 bases and J 4 bases; bases outside gene matches: 4. The TCR comes from a woman aged 35 to 49 with acute or convalescent COVID-19. The specimen was peripheral blood. The V gene is TRBV28, the J gene TRBJ1-6; 10 bases are a match to TRBD1. CDR3 amino acids: CASSSRTGGYNSPLHF. CDR3 nucleotide sequence: TGTGCCAGCAGTTCTCGGACAGGGGGATATAATTCACCCCTCCACTTT.